This note documents a single T cell receptor beta chain sequence. Its matching antigen is unknown. This record belongs to a study of T cell clones after liver transplantation. Findings and caveats of the study: A significant post-transplant drop in circulating graft-donor-reactive CD4 TCRbeta sequences occurred in most of the 8 subjects. Migration into the graft, not deletion, may explain lost graft donor-reactive T cells.

Clones were sequenced by immunoSEQ multiplex PCR, and TCRdb holds only the in-frame ones, with some missing. Here the sample spans just over 80,000 clones, 70% to 85% being singletons. The input for sequencing was CD4+ T cells from blood, taken 46 months after liver transplant. The sequence was collected from a human patient who received a liver transplant. Some T cells may arise from the graft donor.

CDR3 in amino acids: CASSRGTSNEQFF. The CDR3, as DNA: TGTGCCAGCAGTAGAGGGACTTCCAATGAGCAGTTCTTC. The gene calls are TRBV6-6 and TRBJ2-1; D might be TRBD2 (6 bases). The V end was cut by 5 bases, the J end by 6 bases, with 11 bases between. From germline, CDR1 is MNHNY and CDR2 SVGAGI (reference sequence). CDR3 size: 13 residues.